The subject of this entry is one T cell receptor beta chain. Surgery cases with the highest brain T cell transcript signatures were chosen for sequencing. This sample was included in a study of brain T cells in children with intractable seizures. This table comes from immunoSEQ multiplex PCR, and its TCRdb copy is limited to in-frame clones, with some not included. This table has 88,000 or so clones, under 95% appearing once. The CDR3 covers 12 residues. Between the trimmed V and J ends, which lost 3 bases and 5 bases, there was a span of 5 bases. The germline CDR1 and CDR2 sequences are SGDLS and YYNGEE.

The receptor comes from a girl aged 2-9 years with Rasmussen encephalitis and intractable seizures. This material consisted of peripheral blood, taken at surgery. The chain recombines TRBV9 with TRBJ2-2; D gene uncertain. This CDR3 is CASSGITGELFF. DNA of the CDR3: TGTGCCAGCAGCGGGATTACCGGGGAGCTGTTTTTT. The complete variable domain, with remaining parts taken from reference TRBV9 and TRBJ2-2, reads DSGVTQTPKHLITATGQRVTLRCSPRSGDLSVYWYQQSLDQGLQFLIQYYNGEERAKGNILERFSAQQFPDLHSELNLSSLELGDSALYFCASSGITGELFFGEGSRLTVL.